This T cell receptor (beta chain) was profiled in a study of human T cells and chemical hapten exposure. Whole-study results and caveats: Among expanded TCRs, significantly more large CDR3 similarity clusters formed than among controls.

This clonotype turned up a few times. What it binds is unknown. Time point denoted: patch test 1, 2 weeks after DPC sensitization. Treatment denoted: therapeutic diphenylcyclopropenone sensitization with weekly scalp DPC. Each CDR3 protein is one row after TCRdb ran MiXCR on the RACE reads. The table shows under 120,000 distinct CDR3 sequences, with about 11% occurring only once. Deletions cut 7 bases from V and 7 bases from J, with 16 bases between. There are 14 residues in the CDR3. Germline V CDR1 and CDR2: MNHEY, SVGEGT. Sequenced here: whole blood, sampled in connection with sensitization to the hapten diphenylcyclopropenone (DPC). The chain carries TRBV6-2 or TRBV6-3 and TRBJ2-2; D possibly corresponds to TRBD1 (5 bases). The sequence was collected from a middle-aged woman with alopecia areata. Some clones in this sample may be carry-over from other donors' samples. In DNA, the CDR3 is TGTGCCAGCATTCTACTCCCAAGGGGCGGGGAGCTGTTTTTT. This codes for CASILLPRGGELFF.